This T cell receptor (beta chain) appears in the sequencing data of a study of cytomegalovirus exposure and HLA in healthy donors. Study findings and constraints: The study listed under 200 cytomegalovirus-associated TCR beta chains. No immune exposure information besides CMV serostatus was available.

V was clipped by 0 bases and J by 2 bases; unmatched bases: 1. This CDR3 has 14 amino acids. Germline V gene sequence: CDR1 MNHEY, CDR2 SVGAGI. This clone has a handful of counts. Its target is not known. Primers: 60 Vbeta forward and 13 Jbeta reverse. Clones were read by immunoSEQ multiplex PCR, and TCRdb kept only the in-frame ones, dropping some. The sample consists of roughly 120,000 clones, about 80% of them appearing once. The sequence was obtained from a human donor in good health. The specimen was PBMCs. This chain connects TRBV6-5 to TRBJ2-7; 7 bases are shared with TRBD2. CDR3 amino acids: CASSYSGLAYEQYF. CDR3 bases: TGTGCCAGCAGTTACTCAGGACTAGCCTACGAGCAGTACTTC.